Here is one T cell receptor beta chain with its context. Among the donors, all were Caucasian adults who lived in Nashville, Tennessee. Samples left unsorted employed tens of millions of PBMCs for genomic DNA. Deep-level running was used for the assay. It was on ten immunoSEQ deep assay plates that unsorted PBMC DNA was sequenced. Libraries were prepared by immunoSEQ multiplex PCR; TCRdb keeps only in-frame clonotypes and omits some of them. The table shows approximately 510,000 clones, with 79% occurring only once. The data were taken from a study of shared clonotypes between healthy human individuals. CDR1 MNHEY and CDR2 SMNVEV come from the germline V gene (reference sequence). The V gene lost 3 bases and the J gene lost 1 base, with 12 bases spanning the gap. CDR3 length: 15 residues.

Sequencing used PBMCs. This receptor was identified in a woman in her thirties or forties in good health. Some clones in this sample may be carry-over from other donors' samples. The V and J genes are TRBV27 and TRBJ1-1; D call uncertain. Here the CDR3 reads CASSFKARENTEAFF. CDR3 nucleotide sequence: TGTGCCAGCAGTTTTAAGGCCCGAGAGAACACTGAAGCTTTCTTT.